This T cell receptor (beta chain) was identified in a study of T cell clonotyping in hematopoietic cell transplantation (dated by TCRdb to 2020 to 2022). Turning to the overall study: The study collected roughly 150 blood samples from some 35 consecutive transplant recipients and their related donors. Recruitment of patients ran from 2015 to early 2017, and follow-up continued until September 2020 or until death.

This clone appeared a few times. Which antigen it targets is not known. One base away there is no much larger clone; base qualities are not given. TCR beta CDR3 regions were amplified from genomic DNA with the immunoSEQ assay, a bias-controlled multiplex PCR using V- and J-specific primers. In a second PCR step, a proprietary barcode and Illumina adapter sequences were attached to the CDR3 amplicons. CDR3 libraries were sequenced on an Illumina MiSeq instrument. The authors' analysis ran thus. Export and quality control were handled in immunoSEQ Analyzer 3.0, while downstream analyses relied on R Bioconductor and Immunarch. Only productive rearrangements in the normalized downsampled data set were used to calculate repertoire metrics. In the normalized cohort, clonotypes with more than 5 templates were defined as pathologically expanded. The Inverse Simpson Index was used to measure repertoire diversity. CMV-specificity analyses were carried out on the non-normalized data set to capture all clonotypes. The source is immuneACCESS, and TCRdb retained only in-frame sequences with V and J called. Part of the clones is not carried over; for the studies checked, unresolved V genes explain less than half of this, and the remainder is unexplained. That table is the source of V, J and clone size, and D and trimming were worked out from the DNA. The sample yields about 940 clones; about 95% were counted once. The ten largest clonotypes hold about 6% of the sample.

The sample's time point label, decoded: 180 days after allo-HCT. Recipient blood was collected about 28 days before transplant and at days 30, 100 and 180 after transplant. Nuclei Lysis Solution was used to extract genomic DNA from fresh or cryopreserved unfractionated peripheral blood mononuclear cells. Results and caveats for the whole study, not just this receptor: Overlap with donor repertoires was found for only a small fraction of recipient repertoires, with over 95% found to appear de novo at the given depth. Sample size was limited, and cells were not sorted, so CD4 and CD8 repertoire contributions could not be separated. Donor and pretransplant recipient Inverse Simpson Index values predicted broader posttransplant TCR repertoire diversity. Recipient TCR diversity fell after transplant, with pathologically expanded clonotypes rising progressively from day 30 to day 180.

Based on the germline V gene, the CDR1 and CDR2 sequences are SNHLY and FYNNEI. V is trimmed back by 3 bases and J by 5 bases, and the junction contains 2 bases that no gene match accounts for. Including cysteine and phenylalanine, the CDR3 has 15 amino acids. Just CDR3 DNA is preserved here, 45 bases in frame from base 1. This clonotype was obtained from a male patient aged 60 to 75 who had an allogeneic stem cell transplant from an unrelated donor, so T cells may come from the graft donor. Some clones in this sample may be carry-over from other donors' samples. The receptor chain draws on TRBV2 and TRBJ1-5; TRBD1 fits 12 bases in the junction. The sequences come from peripheral blood mononuclear cells, collected 180 days after allogeneic stem cell transplant. The CDR3 here reads CASSEGTGGYQPQHF. The DNA is TGTGCCAGCAGTGAGGGGACAGGGGGCTATCAGCCCCAGCATTTT.